This TCR beta chain emerged from a study of blood T cells in healthy people across ages (dated by TCRdb to about 2015). For the wider study: In model experiments, template switching captured roughly one uniquely barcoded TCR beta cDNA molecule for every two T cells. Age-related changes in TCR beta repertoire diversity were measured in the study by deep sequencing normalized with unique cDNA molecular identifiers. The donors were divided into four age groups: young (average roughly 17 years), middle-aged (about 40), aged (about 56) and long-lived (roughly 82). To avoid experimental bias, donors of different ages were distributed randomly across sequencing lanes. Two additional independent replicas of 1 million unique cDNA reads from the same blood draw were analyzed for two donors (one aged 18 to 30 and one aged 80 or older). Summary of the overall study and its limitations: Estimates of total diversity based on one million sequenced T cells were regarded as lower bounds and as underestimates. A strong correlation was found between observed TCR beta diversity and the percentage of naive T cells measured by flow cytometry. Because profiling used bulk unsorted PBMCs, naive and antigen-experienced compartments could not be compared conclusively. Because the CMV infection status of the donors was unknown, age-related changes in expanded clonotypes may potentially have been confounded. Observed TCR beta diversity per million T cells fell roughly linearly with age, and a significant reduction was already apparent by age around 36. The long-lived group showed more naive CD4+ T cells, fewer expanded clones and increased TCR diversity than the aged group, suggesting age selection.

The CDR3 covers 15 residues, taking in both the cysteine and the phenylalanine. CDR3 DNA only is kept here, 45 bases in frame from base 1. Based on the germline V gene (reference sequence), the CDR1 and CDR2 sequences are LGHDT and YNNKEL. V is reduced by 2 bases and J by 0 bases, leaving a spacing of 8 bases between them. The donors were roughly 39 Caucasian individuals from Russia, aged roughly 6 to 90 years, who were systemically healthy. Around 10 milliliters of peripheral blood were collected from each donor into EDTA-treated Vacutainer tubes. Ficoll-Paque density-gradient centrifugation was used to isolate PBMCs, with at least 7 million obtained per sample. Total RNA, at least 5 micrograms per sample, was extracted from PBMCs with Trizol reagent. For every donor, an aliquot of PBMCs went through flow cytometry to measure the percentages of naive CD45RAhigh/CD27high T cells. Receptor libraries were prepared by 5' RACE. The sample was run on an Illumina HiSeq 2500. The second PCR ran for roughly 6 to 11 cycles and used a J-beta primer mix along with a sample-barcoded 5' primer. A unique molecular identifier was introduced onto each TCR beta cDNA molecule by a template-switch 5' adaptor carrying 12 random nucleotides. Each sample yielded at least 3 million CDR3-containing paired-end reads. The Mint cDNA synthesis kit, primed by a TRBC-specific oligonucleotide, was used to synthesize first-strand cDNA from all RNA. Following uracil-DNA glycosylase treatment, a first 18-cycle PCR with universal primers M1SS and BC2_uni_R was performed on all cDNA. Concerning the study's data processing: Each sample was normalized by randomly selecting 1 million high-quality reads, each carrying a distinct molecular identifier. Reads with shared molecular identifiers were discarded instead of being binned into consensus sequences. CDR3 identification, clonotype clustering and error correction used MiTCR with a Q25 quality threshold and the strictest error-elimination algorithm. Lower-bound total TCR beta diversity was estimated with a nonparametric unseen species model using Euler transformation. Using fastp at Q25 and MiXCR, TCRdb reprocessed the public reads and kept productive beta chains. Each entry merges the rows of one CDR3 protein and shows their most common DNA and genes. The V and J calls, along with clone size, are taken from TCRdb and not from the paper's own processing. This sample lists roughly 700,000 distinct CDR3 sequences; 49% were detected once. Around 32% of the sample is taken by the ten largest.

With respect to this clonotype: What this receptor recognizes is not known. Base qualities are not provided; no much larger clone lies one nucleotide away.

The clonotype originates from a woman aged 55-69 years in good health. In this chain, TRBV3-1 is recombined with TRBJ2-4; a confident D gene designation cannot be given. Specimen: blood. The CDR3: CASSQSAVAKNIQYF. The nucleotides are TGTGCCAGCAGCCAATCCGCAGTAGCCAAAAACATTCAGTACTTC.